Reported below is one T cell receptor (beta chain). The data were obtained in a study of control samples from healthy donors and cancer patients. Here immunoSEQ multiplex PCR was the method, and the copy in TCRdb shows in-frame clones only, minus some. The repertoire holds about 92,000 clones, with approximately 82% as singletons. The CDR3 runs 14 residues. The V gene lost 4 bases and the J gene lost 4 bases, with 11 bases spanning the gap. Germline V CDR1 and CDR2: LNHDA, SQIVND (reference sequence). The chain combines TRBV19 with TRBJ2-4; maybe TRBD1 (5 bases). This clonotype was sampled from a woman aged 55-70 years in good health. The sample consisted of blood. The CDR3 region has the DNA TGTGCCAGTAGTAAGGCAGGGCCAAAAAACATTCAGTACTTC. Residues: CASSKAGPKNIQYF.